This T cell receptor (beta chain) stems from a study of monozygotic twins with inflammatory bowel disease. Worth noting for this clonotype: Its specificity is unknown.

Blood samples of roughly 2.5 ml were drawn from every donor. Findings and limits, study-wide: With inverse Simpson as the measure, TCRbeta diversity was lower in IBD patients than in healthy co-twins.

With the 5' RACE reads reprocessed, TCRdb shows one record per CDR3 protein and no DNA. Here the sample table reports around 190,000 distinct CDR3 sequences. Germline V CDR1 and CDR2: SQVTM, ANQGSEA. This CDR3 is built from 14 residues. Sequences were obtained from blood. The clonotype comes from a human donor with ulcerative colitis or Crohn's disease, or a healthy co-twin of an affected twin (not recorded which). This chain joins TRBV29-1 and TRBJ2-5; there is no DNA to check the TCRdb D call of TRBD2. CDR3 in amino acids: CSVEYVGTKWTQYF.